This T cell receptor beta chain is drawn from a study of T cell clusters in autoimmune cytopenias. Each sample's input was 200 to 250 ng genomic DNA, some 40,000 genome equivalents. TRB rearrangements were amplified by touch-down multiplex PCR with mixed TRB-A/B primers. TCRdb reprocessed the multiplex PCR reads; each CDR3 protein has one entry and no DNA is given. The table lists approximately 4,000 distinct CDR3 sequences. The source of this sequence is a human donor with an autoimmune cytopenia or autoimmune hepatitis (not recorded which). Sequencing input: peripheral blood.

CDR3 sequence: CAISEPRTATDTQYF. The chain employs TRBV10-3 and TRBJ2-3; TCRdb selects TRBD1, and the lack of DNA leaves this call unchecked. Germline assignment: CDR1 ENHRY and CDR2 SYGVKD. There are 15 residues in the CDR3.